These 18 T cell receptor beta chains share one sample of origin, sequenced in a study of T cells in Graves' hyperthyroidism and ophthalmopathy. The source material, RNA transcripts, was used to amplify TCR beta CDR3 regions. TCR CDR3 underwent first-round RT-PCR with the HTBI primer set. Each CDR3 protein gets one entry after TCRdb re-called the multiplex PCR reads with MiXCR. The sample yields about 380,000 distinct CDR3 sequences, around a sixth seen once. Sequenced: blood. The receptors come from a man aged 18-30 years with Graves' ophthalmopathy.

Turning to this clonotype: This may be a read error: a much more frequent sequence differs by one nucleotide. The chain carries TRBV9 and TRBJ2-1; 7 bases line up with TRBD2. The ends lost 3 bases at V and 3 bases at J; junction bases unmatched: 3. The germline V gene encodes CDR1 SGDLS and CDR2 YYNGEE. The CDR3 spans 14 residues. As DNA, the CDR3 is TGTGCCAGCAGCGCAGGCGGGGGCTACAATGAGCAGTTCTTC. Translated: CASSAGGGYNEQFF.

The rearrangement links TRBV20-1 to TRBJ2-5, with TRBD2 matching 16 bases. Germline CDR1 DFQATT, CDR2 SNEGSKA (reference sequence). Trimming removed 2 bases from V and 5 bases from J; junction bases left unmatched: 11. The CDR3 totals 18 residues. CDR3: CSARIPGLAGGPAETQYF. In DNA form, the CDR3 reads TGCAGTGCTAGAATACCGGGACTAGCGGGGGGGCCGGCGGAGACCCAGTACTTC.

The CDR3 bases are TGTGCCAGCAGCGGACCGGGACGGATTGAGCAGTACTTC. Encoded protein: CASSGPGRIEQYF. The chain combines TRBV9 with TRBJ2-7, with D perhaps TRBD1 or TRBD2 (5 bases each). CDR1 and CDR2 from the germline V gene are SGDLS and YYNGEE. V dropped 3 bases and J dropped 7 bases, with 14 bases sitting between them. The CDR3 has 13 residues.

This clonotype has just a few counts. The chain couples TRBV19 to TRBJ1-6, with a possible D match to TRBD1 (6 bases). The germline V gene encodes CDR1 LNHDA and CDR2 SQIVND (reference sequence). The CDR3 consists of 14 residues. The V end lost 3 bases, the J end lost 9 bases, and 12 bases lay between the germline ends. The CDR3, as DNA: TGTGCCAGTAGTATTGGGGGGCTACCTTCACCCCTCCACTTT. Its translation: CASSIGGLPSPLHF.

The genes are TRBV2 and TRBJ2-1; D call uncertain. Per the germline V gene, CDR1 is SNHLY and CDR2 is FYNNEI. The CDR3 is 14 amino acids. The ends were cut back, 0 bases at V and 8 bases at J, with 11 bases in the middle. The CDR3 nucleotides read TGTGCCAGCAGTGAAGCGGGCCGGCGGCATGAGCAGTTCTTC. Protein product: CASSEAGRRHEQFF.

The chain couples TRBV7-9 to TRBJ2-5; D tentatively reads TRBD1 or TRBD2 (5 bases each). Trimming removed 1 base at V and 12 bases at J, with 12 bases between. Germline V gene data show CDR1 as SEHNR and CDR2 as FQNEAQ (reference sequence). The CDR3 sequence is 12 residues long. This chain's CDR3 is CASSLDLGVKYF. The CDR3, as DNA: TGTGCCAGCAGCTTAGATTTGGGGGTGAAGTACTTC.

This clonotype was counted between two and nine times. The rearrangement links TRBV4-1 to TRBJ1-2, with D maybe TRBD1 (5 bases). The V end was cut by 5 bases, the J end by 8 bases, with 18 bases between. Looked up from germline, CDR1 is MGHRA and CDR2 is YSYEKL. The CDR3 spans 14 residues. The CDR3 sequence is CASSSGTVTGGYTF. The CDR3 bases are TGCGCCAGCAGCTCCGGGACCGTCACCGGCGGCTACACCTTC.

At least ten counts were recorded for this clonotype. The chain recombines TRBV6-5 with TRBJ1-1; 7 bases are a match to TRBD1. Germline V gene data show CDR1 as MNHEY and CDR2 as SVGAGI. V gave up 1 base and J gave up 3 bases; unmatched junction bases: 5. This CDR3 has 15 residues. CDR3 sequence reads: CASSYYAQGHTEAFF. The CDR3 DNA reads TGTGCCAGCAGTTACTATGCACAGGGGCACACTGAAGCTTTCTTT.

J is TRBJ2-3 and V is TRBV6-2 or TRBV6-3; 12 bases fit TRBD2. V was clipped by 0 bases and J by 4 bases; unmatched bases: 8. CDR3 size: 18 residues. The germline gives CDR1 MNHEY, CDR2 SVGEGT. CDR3 region: CASSYSRLAGEMADTQYF. The CDR3 DNA follows: TGTGCCAGCAGTTACTCGCGACTAGCGGGGGAAATGGCAGATACGCAGTATTTT.

This clonotype was seen a few times. The rearrangement joins TRBV11-2 to TRBJ1-6; maybe TRBD1 (5 bases). The CDR3 is 15 amino acids. V was shortened by 3 bases and J by 13 bases, with 19 bases between the two germline ends. The V gene's germline CDR1 is SGHAT and CDR2 FQNNGV. The chain's CDR3 is CASSFGGKKLVPLHF. In nucleotides, the CDR3 is TGTGCCAGCAGCTTCGGGGGTAAGAAACTGGTCCCCCTCCACTTT.

Only a few counts were recorded for this clonotype. V and J are TRBV7-9 and TRBJ1-6, with D uncertain. V was cut by 4 bases and J by 8 bases, with 18 bases left in between. The CDR3 totals 16 residues. CDR1 and CDR2 (germline): SEHNR, FQNEAQ (reference sequence). This CDR3 is CASSSTGISIHSPLHF. The CDR3 nucleotides are TGTGCCAGCAGCTCAACCGGGATTTCAATTCATTCACCCCTCCACTTT.

The sample holds a few counts of this clonotype. The chain has TRBV27 and TRBJ2-5; maybe TRBD2 (6 bases). Trimming stripped 5 bases from V and 13 bases from J, with 26 bases between. There are 15 residues in the CDR3. Germline CDR1 is MNHEY and CDR2 is SMNVEV (reference sequence). DNA for the CDR3: TGTGCCAGCAGTGGGCAAGTCGAGCGGGCGGCCGTTTGGTACTTC. Translating it yields CASSGQVERAAVWYF.

In its sample, this clonotype was seen many times. This sequence joins TRBV3-1 and TRBJ2-5; 7 nucleotides agree with TRBD2. V dropped 4 bases and J dropped 5; count of bases not matched to a gene: 1. The germline CDR1 and CDR2 sequences are LGHDT and YNNKEL (reference sequence). This CDR3 is built from 12 residues. The CDR3 DNA reads as TGTGCCAGCAGCCTACTAGCGGAGACCCAGTACTTC. Translation: CASSLLAETQYF.

At least ten counts were recorded for this clonotype. The chain combines TRBV6-1 with TRBJ1-2; 7 bases are shared with TRBD1. V was clipped by 0 bases and J by 3 bases; unmatched bases: 10. From germline, CDR1 is MNHNS and CDR2 SASEGT. This CDR3 has 17 residues. The CDR3 region has the DNA TGTGCCAGCAGTGAAGCGTGGGGAGGCGACAGGGACTATGGCTACACCTTC. Its protein product is CASSEAWGGDRDYGYTF.

The CDR3 region is CASSLNTDHGYTF. The CDR3 nucleotides are TGTGCCAGCAGCTTGAACACAGACCATGGCTACACCTTC. The chain employs TRBV5-4 and TRBJ1-2; D not certain. Trimming took 1 base from V and 6 from J, leaving 10 bases between them. The CDR3 is 13 amino acids. The germline V gene encodes CDR1 SGHNT and CDR2 YYREEE (reference sequence).

This clonotype was counted many times. The chain has TRBV7-9 and TRBJ2-7; the D gene is possibly TRBD2 (5 bases). Germline CDR1 SEHNR, CDR2 FQNEAQ (reference sequence). CDR3 length equals 16 residues. The germline V and J ends were trimmed by 5 bases and 3 bases, with 20 bases remaining between them. The DNA for the CDR3 is TGTGCCAGCAGCCACACCACCGGTCCGGGAATCTACGAGCAGTACTTC. The encoded protein is CASSHTTGPGIYEQYF.

This clonotype was detected only a few times. V and J are TRBV20-1 and TRBJ1-1; D is unresolved. Germline assignment: CDR1 DFQATT and CDR2 SNEGSKA (reference sequence). The CDR3 is 14 amino acids. V was pared by 0 bases and J by 0 bases, with 8 bases between. The CDR3 is CSARDPSVNTEAFF. The DNA for the CDR3 is TGCAGTGCTAGAGATCCAAGTGTGAACACTGAAGCTTTCTTT.

As concerns this clonotype: This could be a read error, since a much larger clone is one nucleotide away. The conserved final phenylalanine or tryptophan is absent from the CDR3, which likely points to a read error. The rearrangement joins TRBV4-2 to TRBJ1-1; TRBD1 aligns across 7 bases. V shed 5 bases, J shed 4 bases, and the junction held 10 bases outside the gene matches. Germline V gives CDR1 LGHNA, CDR2 YNFKEQ. There are 15 residues in the CDR3. The CDR3 protein is CASSLIDREGTEAFL. DNA of the CDR3: TGTGCCAGCAGCTTAATTGACAGGGAGGGCACTGAAGCTTTCCTT.